Sample share makes the clone carrying this T cell receptor (beta chain) medium-sized. Its antigen remains unidentified. From blood, about 250-500 ng of genomic DNA served as TRB template. These data originate in a study of T and B cells in COVID-19 patients. Overall study: Recovered patients mostly had mild to moderate COVID-19 managed as outpatients. Study-wide results and caveats: In COVID-19 patients, T cell receptor beta variable and joining gene use was reportedly strongly skewed. Few blood samples existed from mildly ill patients during symptoms or early in severe cases.

Multiplex PCR with BIOMED2 TRB-A/B primer pools amplified TRB rearrangements. Via MiXCR, TCRdb re-called the multiplex PCR reads, giving one row per CDR3 protein. The sample consists of thousands of distinct CDR3 sequences, about 26% of them appearing once. This sequence originates from a human donor with active COVID-19. The specimen sequenced was blood.

This CDR3 is CASSLRAGVKDTQYF. The CDR3 bases are TGTGCCAGCAGTTTAAGGGCGGGAGTTAAAGATACGCAGTATTTT. The chain carries TRBV27 and TRBJ2-3; 7 nucleotides align to TRBD2. With V trimmed by 2 bases and J by 5 bases, 7 bases remained unmatched. The CDR3 spans 15 residues. Germline lookup yields CDR1 MNHEY and CDR2 SMNVEV (reference sequence).